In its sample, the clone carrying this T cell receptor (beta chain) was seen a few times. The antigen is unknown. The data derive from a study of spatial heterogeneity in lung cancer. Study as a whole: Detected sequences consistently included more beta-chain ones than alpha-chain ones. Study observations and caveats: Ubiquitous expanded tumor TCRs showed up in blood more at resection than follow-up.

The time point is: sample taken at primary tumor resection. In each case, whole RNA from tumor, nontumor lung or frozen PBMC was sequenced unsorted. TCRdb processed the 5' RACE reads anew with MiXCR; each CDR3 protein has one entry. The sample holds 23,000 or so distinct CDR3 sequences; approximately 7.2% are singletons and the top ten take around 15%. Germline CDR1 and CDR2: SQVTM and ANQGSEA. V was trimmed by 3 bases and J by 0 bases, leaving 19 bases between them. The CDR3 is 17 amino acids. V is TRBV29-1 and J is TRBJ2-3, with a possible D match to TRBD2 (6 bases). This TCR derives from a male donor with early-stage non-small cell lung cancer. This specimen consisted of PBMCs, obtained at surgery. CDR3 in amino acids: CSVDGLAETVSTDTQYF. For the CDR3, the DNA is TGCAGCGTTGATGGATTAGCGGAAACTGTTAGCACAGATACGCAGTATTTT.